This T cell receptor beta chain was observed in a study of shared clonotypes between healthy human individuals. Findings and limits, study-wide: Researchers sampled blood only, noting tissue repertoires likely differ. Large sequencing depth failed to make sorted-subset sequencing complete, rarefaction showed.

Concerning this clone: Its antigen remains unknown.

In germline, CDR1 is SGHRS, CDR2 YFSETQ. The CDR3 covers 14 residues. V was clipped by 3 bases and J by 8 bases, with 15 bases between them. CD8 cells classed as naive were CD45RO-negative and positively selected for CCR7, excluding terminally differentiated effector memory CD45RA+ cells. The donors were all Caucasian adults (living in Nashville, Tennessee). Samples underwent the assay at deep level. Profiled with immunoSEQ multiplex PCR; TCRdb holds only in-frame clones, not every one. Altogether about 680,000 clones are present, 92% being singletons, with the ten largest covering more than 20%. J is TRBJ2-1 and V is TRBV5-1; TRBD2 might be the D (6 bases). The clonotype comes from a man aged 25-45 years in good health. Sequenced input: naive CD8+ T cells sorted from blood. This CDR3 reads CASSSETSYDEQFF. Here the CDR3 DNA reads TGCGCCAGCAGCTCCGAGACTAGTTATGATGAGCAGTTCTTC.